The entry that follows covers one TCR beta chain sequence. The authors' processing: It was from reference gene primer amplification that nucleated cell counts were estimated. Assay used: immunoSEQ multiplex PCR; TCRdb lists only in-frame clones, some missing. V and J calls plus clone size are reproduced from that table; the DNA served to infer D and trimming. The table has 95,000 to 100,000 clones, 85% to 95% seen once. This sample was taken from a study of blood T cell repertoires in COVID-19. Study-level information: Some COVID-19 samples were acute and others convalescent; all came from the United States, Italy and Spain. PBMCs, B-cell-depleted T cells, or T cells provided the cDNA or gDNA that made up the material.

The specimen sequenced was peripheral blood. The sequence was obtained from a man in his fifties with active COVID-19.

The CDR3: CASTPGPHLAAYEQYF. CDR3 DNA: TGTGCCAGTACCCCTGGCCCCCATCTAGCGGCCTACGAGCAGTACTTC. This chain connects TRBV19 to TRBJ2-7; TRBD2 aligns across 7 bases. Germline trimming cut 7 bases from V and 2 bases from J; bases unmatched to any gene: 14. The CDR3 is 16 amino acids. Germline V CDR1 and CDR2: LNHDA, SQIVND (reference sequence). Full variable domain (remainder filled in from reference TRBV19 and TRBJ2-7): DGGITQSPKYLFRKEGQNVTLSCEQNLNHDAMYWYRQDPGQGLRLIYYSQIVNDFQKGDIAEGYSVSREKKESFPLTVTSAQKNPTAFYLCASTPGPHLAAYEQYFGPGTRLTVT.